This T cell receptor (beta chain) comes out of a study of blood T cell repertoires in COVID-19. Turning to the study itself: Acute-phase and convalescent COVID-19 samples originated in the United States, Italy and Spain. The cDNA or gDNA used as material had been derived from T cells, B-cell-depleted T cells, or PBMCs.

As processed by the authors: Reference gene primers were amplified, and this amplification served to estimate nucleated cell counts. Libraries were prepared by immunoSEQ multiplex PCR; TCRdb keeps only in-frame clonotypes and omits some of them. The V and J calls and clone size are taken from that table; D and trimming were inferred from the DNA. The table lists 200,000 to 250,000 clones, roughly 84% of them singletons, with about 3.6% in the top ten. From germline, CDR1 is SGDLS and CDR2 YYNGEE. Trimming removed 0 bases from V and 4 bases from J, with 13 bases in between. The length of the CDR3 is 15 residues.

The sequenced sample consisted of peripheral blood. J is TRBJ1-1 and V is TRBV9; D may be TRBD1 (6 bases). This TCR was recovered from a woman of 80 years or more with acute or convalescent COVID-19. Written as DNA, the CDR3 is TGTGCCAGCAGCGTAGGGCACAGGGTAGGCACTGAAGCTTTCTTT. Translated: CASSVGHRVGTEAFF.